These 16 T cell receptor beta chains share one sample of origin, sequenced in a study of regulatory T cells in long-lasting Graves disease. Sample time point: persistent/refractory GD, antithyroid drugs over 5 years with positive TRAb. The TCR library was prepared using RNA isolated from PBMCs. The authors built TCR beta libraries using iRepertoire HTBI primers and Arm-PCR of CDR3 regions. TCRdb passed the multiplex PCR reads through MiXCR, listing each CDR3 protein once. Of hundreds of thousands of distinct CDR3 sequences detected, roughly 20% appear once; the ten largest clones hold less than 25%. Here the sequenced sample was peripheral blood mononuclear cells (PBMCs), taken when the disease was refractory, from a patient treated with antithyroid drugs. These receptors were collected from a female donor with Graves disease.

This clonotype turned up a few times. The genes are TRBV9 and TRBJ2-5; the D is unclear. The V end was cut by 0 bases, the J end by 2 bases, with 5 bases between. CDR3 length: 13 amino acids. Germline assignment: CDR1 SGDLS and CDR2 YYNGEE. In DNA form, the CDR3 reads TGTGCCAGCAGCGTAGGTCAACAAGAGACCCAGTACTTC. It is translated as CASSVGQQETQYF. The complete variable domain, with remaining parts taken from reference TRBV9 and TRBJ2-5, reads DSGVTQTPKHLITATGQRVTLRCSPRSGDLSVYWYQQSLDQGLQFLIQYYNGEERAKGNILERFSAQQFPDLHSELNLSSLELGDSALYFCASSVGQQETQYFGPGTRLLVL.

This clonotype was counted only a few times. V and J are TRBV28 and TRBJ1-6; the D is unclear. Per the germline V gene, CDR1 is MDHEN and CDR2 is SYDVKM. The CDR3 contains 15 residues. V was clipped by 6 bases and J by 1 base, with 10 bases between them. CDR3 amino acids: CASSPDGSYNSPLHF. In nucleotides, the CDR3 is TGTGCCAGCAGCCCCGATGGGTCCTATAATTCACCCCTCCACTTT.

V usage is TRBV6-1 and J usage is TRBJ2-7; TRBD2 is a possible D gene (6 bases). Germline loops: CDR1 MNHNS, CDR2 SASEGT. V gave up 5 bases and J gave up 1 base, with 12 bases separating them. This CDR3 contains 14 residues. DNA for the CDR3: TGTGCCAGCAGTCAACTCGGGAGATCCTACGAGCAGTACTTC. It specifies CASSQLGRSYEQYF.

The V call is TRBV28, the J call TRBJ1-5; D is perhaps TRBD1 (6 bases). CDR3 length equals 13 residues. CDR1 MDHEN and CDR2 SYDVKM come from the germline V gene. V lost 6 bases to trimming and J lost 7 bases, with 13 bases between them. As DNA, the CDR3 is TGTGCCAGCAGACCGACAGGAGCCCAGCCCCAGCATTTT. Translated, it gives CASRPTGAQPQHF.

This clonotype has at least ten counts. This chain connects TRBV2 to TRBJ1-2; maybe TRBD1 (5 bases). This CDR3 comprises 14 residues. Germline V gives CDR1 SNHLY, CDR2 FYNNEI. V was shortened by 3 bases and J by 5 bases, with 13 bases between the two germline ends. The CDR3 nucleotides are TGTGCCAGCAGTGATATCAGGGCGGGATATGGCTACACCTTC. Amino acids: CASSDIRAGYGYTF.

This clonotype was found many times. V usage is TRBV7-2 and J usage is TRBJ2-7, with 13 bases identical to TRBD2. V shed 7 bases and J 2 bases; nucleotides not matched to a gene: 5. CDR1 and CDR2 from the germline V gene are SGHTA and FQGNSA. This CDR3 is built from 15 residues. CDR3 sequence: CASKGGLAGTYEQYF. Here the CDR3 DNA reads TGTGCCAGCAAGGGGGGACTAGCGGGAACCTACGAGCAGTACTTC.

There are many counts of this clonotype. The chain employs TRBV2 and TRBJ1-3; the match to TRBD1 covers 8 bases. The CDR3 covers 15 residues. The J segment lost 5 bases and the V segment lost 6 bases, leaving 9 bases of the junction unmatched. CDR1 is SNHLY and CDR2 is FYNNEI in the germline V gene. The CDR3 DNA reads TGTGCCAGCAGGGGGGACAGGCCATACAGAAACACCATATATTTT. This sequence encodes CASRGDRPYRNTIYF.

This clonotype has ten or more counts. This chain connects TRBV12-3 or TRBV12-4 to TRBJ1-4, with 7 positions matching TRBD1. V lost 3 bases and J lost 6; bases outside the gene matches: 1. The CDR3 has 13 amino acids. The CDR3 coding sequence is TGTGCCAGCAGTTTGACAGGGTATGAAAAACTGTTTTTT. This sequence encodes CASSLTGYEKLFF.

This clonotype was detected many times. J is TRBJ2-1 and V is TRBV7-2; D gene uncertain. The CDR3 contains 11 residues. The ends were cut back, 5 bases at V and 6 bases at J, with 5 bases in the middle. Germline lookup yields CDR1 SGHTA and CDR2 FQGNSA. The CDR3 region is CASSQSNEQFF. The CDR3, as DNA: TGTGCCAGCAGCCAGTCCAATGAGCAGTTCTTC.

CDR3 sequence: CASISGRGYSGNTIYF. DNA for the CDR3: TGTGCCAGCATCTCCGGCAGAGGATACTCTGGAAACACCATATATTTT. This chain uses TRBV9 with TRBJ1-3, with D unresolved. The CDR3 is 16 amino acids. V was pared by 6 bases and J by 0 bases, with 16 bases between. The V gene's germline CDR1 is SGDLS and CDR2 YYNGEE.

The CDR3 sequence: CASSIYRGEGYEQYF. CDR3 bases: TGTGCCAGCAGCATATACAGGGGAGAGGGCTACGAGCAGTACTTC. The V and J genes are TRBV7-2 and TRBJ2-7; 7 nucleotides align to TRBD1. The CDR3 is 15 amino acids. V was pared by 5 bases and J by 3 bases, with 10 bases of the junction left unmatched. The germline V gene has CDR1 SGHTA and CDR2 FQGNSA. The full variable domain, its missing parts supplied by reference TRBV7-2 and TRBJ2-7, is GAGVSQSPSNKVTEKGKDVELRCDPISGHTALYWYRQSLGQGLEFLIYFQGNSAPDKSGLPSDRFSAERTGGSVSTLTIQRTQQEDSAVYLCASSIYRGEGYEQYFGPGTRLTVT.

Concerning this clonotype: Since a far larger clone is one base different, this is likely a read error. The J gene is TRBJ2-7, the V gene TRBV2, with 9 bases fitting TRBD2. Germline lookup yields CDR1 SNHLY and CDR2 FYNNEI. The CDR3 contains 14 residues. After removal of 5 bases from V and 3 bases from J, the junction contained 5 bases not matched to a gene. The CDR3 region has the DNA TGTGCCAGCAGTACCGGGACTAGCTACTACGAGCAGTACTTC. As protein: CASSTGTSYYEQYF. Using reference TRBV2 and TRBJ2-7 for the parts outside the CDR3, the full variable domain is EPEVTQTPSHQVTQMGQEVILRCVPISNHLYFYWYRQILGQKVEFLVSFYNNEISEKSEIFDDQFSVERPDGSNFTLKIRSTKLEDSAMYFCASSTGTSYYEQYFGPGTRLTVT.

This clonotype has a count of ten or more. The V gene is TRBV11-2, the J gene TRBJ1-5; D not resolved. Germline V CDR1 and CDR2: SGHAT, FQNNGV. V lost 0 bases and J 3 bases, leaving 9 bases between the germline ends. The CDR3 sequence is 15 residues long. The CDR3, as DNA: TGTGCCAGCAGCTTAGATGGGGTCCTCAATCAGCCCCAGCATTTT. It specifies CASSLDGVLNQPQHF.

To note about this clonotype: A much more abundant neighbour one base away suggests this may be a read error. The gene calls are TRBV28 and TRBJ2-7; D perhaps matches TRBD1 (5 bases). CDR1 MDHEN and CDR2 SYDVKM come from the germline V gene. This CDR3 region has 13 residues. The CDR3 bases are TGTGCCAGCAGTTTAGGCAGGGTCTACGGGCAGTACTTC. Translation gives CASSLGRVYGQYF.

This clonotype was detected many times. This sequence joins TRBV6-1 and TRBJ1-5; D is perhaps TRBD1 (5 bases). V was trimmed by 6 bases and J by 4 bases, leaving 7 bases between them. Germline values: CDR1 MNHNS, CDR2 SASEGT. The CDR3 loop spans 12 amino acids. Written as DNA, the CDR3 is TGTGCCAGCAGGGCAGGGAATCAGCCCCAGCATTTT. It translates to CASRAGNQPQHF.

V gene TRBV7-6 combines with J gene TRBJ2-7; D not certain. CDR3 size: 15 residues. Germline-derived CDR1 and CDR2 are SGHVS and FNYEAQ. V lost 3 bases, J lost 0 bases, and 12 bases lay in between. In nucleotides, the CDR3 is TGTGCCAGCAGCTTCTCCGCGGCCGTCTCCTACGAGCAGTACTTC. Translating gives CASSFSAAVSYEQYF.